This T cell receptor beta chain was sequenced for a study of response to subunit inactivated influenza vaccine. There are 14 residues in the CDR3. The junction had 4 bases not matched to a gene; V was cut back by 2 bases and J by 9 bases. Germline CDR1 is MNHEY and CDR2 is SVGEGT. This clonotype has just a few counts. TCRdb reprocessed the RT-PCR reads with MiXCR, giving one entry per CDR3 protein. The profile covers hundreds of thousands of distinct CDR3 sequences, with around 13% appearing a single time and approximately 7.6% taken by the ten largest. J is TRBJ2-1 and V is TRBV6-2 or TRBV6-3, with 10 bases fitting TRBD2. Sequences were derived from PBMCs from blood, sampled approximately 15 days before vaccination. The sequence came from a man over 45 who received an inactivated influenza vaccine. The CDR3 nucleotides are TGTGCCAGCAGTTACGCCCTAGCGGGAGTTGAGCAGTTCTTC. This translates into CASSYALAGVEQFF.